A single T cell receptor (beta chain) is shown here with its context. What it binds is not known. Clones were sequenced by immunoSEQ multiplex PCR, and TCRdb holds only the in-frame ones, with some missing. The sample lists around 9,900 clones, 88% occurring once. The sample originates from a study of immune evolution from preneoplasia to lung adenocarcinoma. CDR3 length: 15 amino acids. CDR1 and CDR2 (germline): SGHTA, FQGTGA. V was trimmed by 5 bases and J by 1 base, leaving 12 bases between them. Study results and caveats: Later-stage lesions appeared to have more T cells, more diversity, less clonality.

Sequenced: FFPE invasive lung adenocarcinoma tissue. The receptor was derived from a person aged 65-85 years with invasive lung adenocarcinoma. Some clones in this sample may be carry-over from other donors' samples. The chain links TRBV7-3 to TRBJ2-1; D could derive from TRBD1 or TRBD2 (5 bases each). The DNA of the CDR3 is TGTGCCAGCAGCCCGCTAGCAGGGTCCTACAATGAGCAGTTCTTC. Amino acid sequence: CASSPLAGSYNEQFF.